One sample yielded the 23 T cell receptor beta chains listed below, sequenced in a study of shared clonotypes between healthy human individuals. Only in-frame clones appear in the TCRdb table, and some are missing; sequencing was by immunoSEQ multiplex PCR. This sample has about 380,000 clones; 96% occur once, and the top ten carry around 0.29%. Input material: memory CD8+ T cells sorted from blood. Subset in this sample: CD45RO+ cells pooled with CCR7-negative TemRA cells. These receptors were collected from a man aged 25-40 years in good health.

The chain combines TRBV27 with TRBJ2-1, with TRBD1 matching over 7 bases. The CDR3 consists of 13 residues. The ends lost 5 bases at V and 8 bases at J; junction bases unmatched: 6. The germline CDR1 and CDR2 sequences are MNHEY and SMNVEV (reference sequence). The CDR3 coding sequence is TGTGCCAGCAGTACCGTAGACAGGGATGAGCAGTTCTTC. This encodes CASSTVDRDEQFF.

This sequence joins TRBV2 and TRBJ2-1; 7 bases are shared with TRBD2. This CDR3 has 20 residues. In germline, CDR1 is SNHLY, CDR2 FYNNEI. Trimming took 2 bases from V and 0 from J; bases not matched to a gene: 16. CDR3 sequence: CASSELFLHLAANSYNEQFF. The CDR3 nucleotides read TGTGCCAGCAGTGAACTTTTCCTCCACCTAGCGGCAAACTCCTACAATGAGCAGTTCTTC.

J is TRBJ2-5 and V is TRBV7-6; 7 nucleotides match TRBD2. This CDR3 has 16 residues. Trimming at V came to 5 bases and at J to 0 bases, leaving 9 bases not matched to a gene. Germline V gives CDR1 SGHVS, CDR2 FNYEAQ. In DNA, the CDR3 is TGTGCCAGCAGCCCTTGGGGAGGGCGAAACCAAGAGACCCAGTACTTC. Its protein is CASSPWGGRNQETQYF.

This chain links TRBV6-4 with TRBJ2-7, with TRBD2 matching 15 bases. V lost 0 bases and J lost 6; bases outside the gene matches: 21. Germline V lookup: CDR1 MRHNA, CDR2 SNTAGT. This CDR3 is built from 22 residues. CDR3 loop: CASSDSWGPGLRTSGRAVEQYF. The CDR3 nucleotides read TGTGCCAGCAGTGACTCCTGGGGGCCGGGACTCCGGACTAGCGGGAGGGCCGTCGAGCAGTACTTC.

The V call is TRBV19, the J call TRBJ2-3, with TRBD2 identical over 10 bases. The germline V gene encodes CDR1 LNHDA and CDR2 SQIVND (reference sequence). V gave up 5 bases and J gave up 4 bases; unmatched junction bases: 6. The CDR3 covers 15 residues. The CDR3 bases are TGTGCCAGTAGTGTCGGGACTAGCGTTGCAGATACGCAGTATTTT. It translates to CASSVGTSVADTQYF.

The chain is built from TRBV6-1 and TRBJ2-7, with 8 positions matching TRBD2. Germline V gene data show CDR1 as MNHNS and CDR2 as SASEGT. This CDR3 has 13 residues. The V gene end was trimmed by 7 bases and the J gene end by 2 bases; junction bases not matched to a gene: 4. CDR3 in amino acids: CASNSGTAYEQYF. CDR3 nucleotides: TGTGCCAGCAATAGCGGGACGGCCTACGAGCAGTACTTC.

V usage is TRBV20-1 and J usage is TRBJ2-3; no clear D. The length of the CDR3 is 10 residues. CDR1 and CDR2 from the germline V gene are DFQATT and SNEGSKA (reference sequence). The ends were cut back, 3 bases at V and 4 bases at J, with 2 bases in the middle. CDR3 residues: CSASSDTQYF. The CDR3 nucleotides are TGCAGTGCTAGCTCAGATACGCAGTATTTT.

The V and J genes are TRBV9 and TRBJ2-7; TRBD1 agrees at 9 bases. After removal of 1 base from V and 2 bases from J, the junction contained 1 base not matched to a gene. The length of the CDR3 is 14 residues. CDR1 is SGDLS, CDR2 YYNGEE, per germline. DNA for the CDR3: TGTGCCAGCAGCGTATGGGACAGGGCCTACGAGCAGTACTTC. The encoded protein is CASSVWDRAYEQYF.

Turning to this clone: The same CDR3 also results from other DNA sequences found in this sample. The J gene is TRBJ2-7, the V gene TRBV5-6, with no clear D. The V gene's germline CDR1 is SGHDT and CDR2 YYEEEE. The V end lost 0 bases, the J end lost 3 bases, and 4 bases lay between the germline ends. The CDR3 has 12 amino acids. The CDR3 bases are TGTGCCAGCAGCTTGGGGGGCTACGAGCAGTACTTC. It is translated as CASSLGGYEQYF.

This chain joins TRBV5-1 and TRBJ2-4, with D possibly TRBD2 on 5 matching bases. Germline loops: CDR1 SGHRS, CDR2 YFSETQ. V was cut by 4 bases and J by 0 bases, with 11 bases left in between. The CDR3 sequence is 15 residues long. The CDR3 here is CASSLKRGAKNIQYF. Here the CDR3 DNA reads TGCGCCAGCAGCCTCAAACGGGGAGCCAAAAACATTCAGTACTTC.

V is TRBV9 and J is TRBJ2-1, with 10 bases aligning to TRBD1. Germline CDR1 SGDLS, CDR2 YYNGEE. The CDR3 is made up of 16 amino acids. J was trimmed by 7 bases and V by 4 bases; bases with no gene match: 11. The CDR3 spells CASSPIGGTGVNEQFF. The CDR3 region has the DNA TGTGCCAGCAGCCCTATTGGTGGGACAGGGGTAAATGAGCAGTTCTTC.

The V gene is TRBV1, the J gene TRBJ2-5; no DNA check was done on the table's D call, TRBD2. TRBV1 is classified as a pseudogene. The CDR3 runs to 14 residues. For the CDR3, the DNA is TGCACCAGCAGCCAAGATTTAGTGGAAGAGACCCAGTACTTC. Residues: CTSSQDLVEETQYF.

The chain has TRBV5-1 and TRBJ1-5, with D uncertain. Per germline, CDR1 SGHRS and CDR2 YFSETQ. V was shortened by 3 bases and J by 7 bases, with 11 bases between the two germline ends. CDR3 size: 13 residues. The DNA of the CDR3 is TGCGCCAGCAGCTCGGACGGCTACCAGCCCCAGCATTTT. It specifies CASSSDGYQPQHF.

This clone was observed once. The chain joins TRBV4-2 to TRBJ2-1, with 11 nucleotides matching TRBD2. The CDR3 is 17 residues long. From germline, CDR1 is LGHNA and CDR2 YNFKEQ. Trimming took 1 base from V and 6 from J; bases not matched to a gene: 8. Here the CDR3 DNA reads TGTGCCAGCAGCCAAGTTTTAGTACTAGCGGGAGCCAATGAGCAGTTCTTC. This sequence encodes CASSQVLVLAGANEQFF.

This clone showed up just once. V gene TRBV28 combines with J gene TRBJ1-4; no clear D gene. Germline CDR1 is MDHEN and CDR2 is SYDVKM. The CDR3 contains 12 residues. V dropped 5 bases and J dropped 12 bases, with 13 bases sitting between them. The CDR3 here is CASSPDTLQLFF. The CDR3 nucleotides are TGTGCCAGCAGTCCAGACACTCTACAACTGTTTTTT.

The V gene is TRBV7-9, the J gene TRBJ1-3, with D uncertain. V was shortened by 2 bases and J by 9 bases, with 20 bases between the two germline ends. The CDR3 spans 16 residues. Germline V gene lookup returns CDR1 SEHNR and CDR2 FQNEAQ (reference sequence). The CDR3 DNA reads TGTGCCAGCAGCTTAAGACTTGCGACATCCGTCGCCACCATATATTTT. As protein: CASSLRLATSVATIYF.

This sequence joins TRBV4-1 and TRBJ2-1; D ambiguous. Trimming left V 1 base short and J 0 bases short, with 13 bases between. This CDR3 is built from 17 residues. CDR1 is MGHRA and CDR2 is YSYEKL in the germline V gene. This CDR3 reads CASSQASGRSSYNEQFF. CDR3 nucleotide sequence: TGCGCCAGCAGCCAAGCCTCCGGACGGAGCTCCTACAATGAGCAGTTCTTC.

V and J are TRBV28 and TRBJ2-1, with D perhaps assigned TRBD1 or TRBD2 (6 bases each). V lost 7 bases to trimming and J lost 0 bases, with 10 bases between them. This CDR3 comprises 14 residues. The germline CDR1 and CDR2 sequences are MDHEN and SYDVKM. CDR3 in amino acids: CASKGGGSYNEQFF. In DNA form, the CDR3 reads TGTGCCAGCAAGGGGGGAGGCTCCTACAATGAGCAGTTCTTC.

The chain recombines TRBV6-5 with TRBJ1-5; D remains unclear. The V end was cut by 4 bases, the J end by 5 bases, with 9 bases between. Per the germline V gene, CDR1 is MNHEY and CDR2 is SVGAGI. The CDR3 loop spans 13 amino acids. This CDR3 is CASSFWFDQPQHF. DNA for the CDR3: TGTGCCAGCAGTTTCTGGTTTGATCAGCCCCAGCATTTT.

The chain is built from TRBV6-5 and TRBJ2-1; 7 bases are a match to TRBD1. Per germline, CDR1 MNHEY and CDR2 SVGAGI. The CDR3 is 15 amino acids. Trimming took 1 base from V and 4 from J; bases not matched to a gene: 4. The CDR3 coding sequence is TGTGCCAGCAGTTACTTCGGGACAGCGTACAATGAGCAGTTCTTC. It encodes CASSYFGTAYNEQFF.

V is TRBV30 and J is TRBJ1-5, with 8 bases identical to TRBD1. CDR1 is GTSNPN and CDR2 is SVGIG in the germline V gene (reference sequence). Trimming removed 0 bases from V and 9 bases from J; junction bases left unmatched: 10. The CDR3 sequence is 15 residues long. DNA of the CDR3: TGTGCCTGGAGTGTACCAGGACAGGGCCTAGGGCCCCAGCATTTT. Translated: CAWSVPGQGLGPQHF.

The V and J genes are TRBV7-8 and TRBJ2-5; D gene unclear. Germline loops: CDR1 SGHVS, CDR2 FQNEAQ. The CDR3 is 15 amino acids. The V and J ends lost 2 bases and 4 bases respectively, with 14 bases between them. CDR3 nucleotides: TGTGCCAGCAGCTTAAGTGGAACATCGGGAGAGACCCAGTACTTC. Translating it yields CASSLSGTSGETQYF.

In regard to this clone: Within the sample, other DNA sequences also encode this same CDR3. The chain recombines TRBV30 with TRBJ1-5; 9 bases are shared with TRBD1. Germline lookup yields CDR1 GTSNPN and CDR2 SVGIG (reference sequence). J was trimmed by 4 bases and V by 0 bases; bases with no gene match: 4. The length of the CDR3 is 15 residues. CDR3 protein: CAWSVRGTGNQPQHF. The CDR3 DNA sequence: TGTGCCTGGAGTGTAAGGGGGACAGGGAATCAGCCCCAGCATTTT.